The TCR beta chain under discussion was sequenced for a study of blood T cells in healthy people across ages. Study-wide results and limits: CMV status of donors was unknown, possibly confounding expanded clonotype changes. Compared with aged donors, long-lived donors showed fewer expanded clones, suggesting selection. Diversity estimates from one million T cells were considered underestimates.

Primers used in a second PCR of roughly 7 to 12 cycles were a sample-barcoded 5' primer and a J-beta primer mix. MiXCR, applied by TCRdb to the 5' RACE reads, yields one record per CDR3 protein. The sample contains 1.5 million to 1.8 million distinct CDR3 sequences, 42% of which appear only once. V was pared by 3 bases and J by 4 bases, with 4 bases between. The CDR3 has 12 amino acids. Germline values: CDR1 MGHDK, CDR2 SYGVNS. Worth noting for this clonotype: What it recognizes is unknown.

Whenever a sample was processed, at least 6 million PBMCs were isolated. Sample: blood. This TCR was recovered from a woman younger than 35 in good health. The chain carries TRBV25-1 and TRBJ1-5; D is uncertain. In nucleotides, the CDR3 is TGTGCCAGCAGTGAGGCAAATCAGCCCCAGCATTTT. It is translated as CASSEANQPQHF.